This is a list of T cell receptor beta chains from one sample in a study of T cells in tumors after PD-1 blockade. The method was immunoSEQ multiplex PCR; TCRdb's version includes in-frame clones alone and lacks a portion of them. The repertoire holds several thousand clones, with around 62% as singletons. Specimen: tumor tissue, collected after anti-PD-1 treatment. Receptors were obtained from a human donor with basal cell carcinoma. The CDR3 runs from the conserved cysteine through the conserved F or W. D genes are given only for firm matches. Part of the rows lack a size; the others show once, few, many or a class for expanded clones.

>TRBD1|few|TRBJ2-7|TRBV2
CASNTPGQGAYEQYF
TGTGCCAGCAATACGCCGGGACAGGGGGCCTACGAGCAGTACTTC
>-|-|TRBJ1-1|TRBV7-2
CASSLAAGATEAFF
TGTGCCAGCAGCTTAGCGGCAGGGGCCACTGAAGCTTTCTTT
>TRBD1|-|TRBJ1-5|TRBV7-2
CASSAGQGLNQPQHF
TGTGCCAGCAGCGCCGGACAGGGCCTCAATCAGCCCCAGCATTTT
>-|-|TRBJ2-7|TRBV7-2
CASSLGRVRSYEQYF
TGTGCCAGCAGCTTAGGGAGGGTTCGCTCCTACGAGCAGTACTTC
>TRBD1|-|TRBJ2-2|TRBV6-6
CASSAPDREGTGELFF
TGTGCCAGCAGTGCTCCTGACAGGGAAGGCACCGGGGAGCTGTTTTTT
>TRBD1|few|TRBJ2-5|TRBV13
CASSSKKQGVVQETQYF
TGTGCCAGCAGCTCGAAAAAACAGGGGGTTGTACAAGAGACCCAGTACTTC
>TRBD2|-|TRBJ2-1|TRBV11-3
CASSPRGGGYNEQFF
TGTGCCAGCAGCCCCCGGGGGGGCGGGTACAATGAGCAGTTCTTC
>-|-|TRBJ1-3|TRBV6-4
CASTPVGTSGNTIYF
TGTGCCAGCACCCCAGTGGGGACCTCTGGAAACACCATATATTTT
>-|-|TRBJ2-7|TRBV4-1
CASSQVVGAEGRLGQYF
TGCGCCAGCAGCCAAGTAGTCGGGGCGGAGGGTAGGTTGGGGCAGTACTTC
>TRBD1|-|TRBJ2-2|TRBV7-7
CASSFGRGQTGELFF
TGTGCTAGCAGCTTTGGCAGGGGGCAAACCGGGGAGCTGTTTTTT
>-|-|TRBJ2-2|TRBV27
CASSLTEVTGELFF
TGTGCCAGCAGTTTGACTGAAGTCACCGGGGAGCTGTTTTTT
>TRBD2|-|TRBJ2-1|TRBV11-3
CASQLGGGNYNEQFF
TGTGCCAGCCAGTTAGGCGGGGGAAACTACAATGAGCAGTTCTTC
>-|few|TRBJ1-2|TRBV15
CATSREGRNYGYTF
TGTGCCACCAGCAGAGAGGGCAGGAACTATGGCTACACCTTC
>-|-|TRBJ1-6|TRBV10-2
CASGDSPLHF
TGCGCCAGCGGAGATTCACCCCTCCACTTT
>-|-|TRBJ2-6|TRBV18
CASSPPKFAVWNGANVLTF
TGTGCCAGCTCACCGCCGAAATTCGCCGTGTGGAATGGGGCCAACGTCCTGACTTTC
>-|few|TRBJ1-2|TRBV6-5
CASSYSMGLGGYTF
TGTGCCAGCAGTTACTCAATGGGACTTGGTGGCTACACCTTC
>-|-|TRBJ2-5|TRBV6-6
CASSQDLSLETQYF
TGTGCCAGCAGCCAGGACCTCAGCCTAGAGACCCAGTACTTC
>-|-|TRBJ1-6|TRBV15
CAPGGGGVGNSPLHF
TGTGCCCCCGGGGGCGGGGGGGTGGGGAATTCACCCCTCCACTTT
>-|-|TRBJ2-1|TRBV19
CASSIRGGPQNEQFF
TGTGCCAGTAGTATCAGGGGGGGGCCTCAAAATGAGCAGTTCTTC
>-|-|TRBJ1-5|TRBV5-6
CASSFHQRTVRRIDQPQHF
TGTGCCAGCAGCTTCCACCAAAGGACAGTCCGCCGTATCGATCAGCCCCAGCATTTT
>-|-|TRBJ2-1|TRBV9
CASSVDPPTGVYNEQFF
TGTGCCAGCAGCGTAGATCCCCCGACAGGAGTCTACAATGAGCAGTTCTTC
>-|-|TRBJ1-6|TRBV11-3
CASSSETGIGSPLHF
TGTGCCAGCAGCTCAGAAACAGGGATTGGTTCACCCCTCCACTTT
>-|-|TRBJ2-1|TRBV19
CASMARQGVGNEQFF
TGTGCCAGTATGGCTCGGCAGGGTGTGGGGAATGAGCAGTTCTTC
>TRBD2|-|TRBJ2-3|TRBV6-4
CASSELAGATDTQYF
TGTGCCAGCAGTGAACTAGCGGGGGCCACAGATACGCAGTATTTT
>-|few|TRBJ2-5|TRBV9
CASSVATGGQETQYF
TGTGCCAGCAGCGTAGCCACAGGAGGACAAGAGACCCAGTACTTC
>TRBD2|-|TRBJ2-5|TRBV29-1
CSVALGGVQGTQYF
TGCAGCGTTGCTCTGGGAGGGGTTCAGGGGACCCAGTACTTC
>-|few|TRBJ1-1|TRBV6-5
CASSARTANTEAFF
TGTGCCAGCAGCGCAAGGACGGCGAACACTGAAGCTTTCTTT
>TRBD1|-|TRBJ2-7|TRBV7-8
CASSLGTLGTGPYEQYF
TGTGCCAGCAGCTTAGGTACTCTTGGGACAGGGCCCTACGAGCAGTACTTC
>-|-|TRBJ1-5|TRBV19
CASSRGLGQPQHF
TGTGCCAGTAGCCGGGGGTTAGGTCAGCCCCAGCATTTT
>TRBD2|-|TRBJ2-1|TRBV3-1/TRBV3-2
CASRRGDSYNEQFF
TGTGCCAGCAGGCGGGGGGACTCCTACAATGAGCAGTTCTTC
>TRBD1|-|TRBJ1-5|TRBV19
CASSRQGLGNQPQHF
TGTGCCAGTAGTAGACAGGGATTGGGCAATCAGCCCCAGCATTTT
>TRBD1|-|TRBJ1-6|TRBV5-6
CASSGSRQGDSPLHF
TGTGCCAGCAGCGGGAGTAGGCAGGGGGATTCACCCCTCCACTTT
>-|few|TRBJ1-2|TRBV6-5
CASSLEGRYTF
TGTGCCAGCAGTTTGGAGGGGCGCTACACCTTC